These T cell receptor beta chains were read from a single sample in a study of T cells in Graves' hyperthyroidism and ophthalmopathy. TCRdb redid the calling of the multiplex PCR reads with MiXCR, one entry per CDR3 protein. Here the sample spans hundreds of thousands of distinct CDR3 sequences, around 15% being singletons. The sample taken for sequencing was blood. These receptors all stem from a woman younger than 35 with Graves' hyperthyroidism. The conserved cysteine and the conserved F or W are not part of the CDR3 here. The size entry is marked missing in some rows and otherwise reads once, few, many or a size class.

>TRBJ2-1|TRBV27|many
ASSWEHTDEQF
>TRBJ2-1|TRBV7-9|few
ASSRPGLAVRLGSTYNEQF
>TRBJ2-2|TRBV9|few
ASSVTSGRINGELF
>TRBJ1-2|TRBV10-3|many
AISLKDRPPFNYGYT
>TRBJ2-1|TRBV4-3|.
ASSQYQGGSSYNEQF
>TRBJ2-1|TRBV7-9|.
ASTYPGTSGKAVYNEQF
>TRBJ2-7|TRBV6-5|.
ANSYDGYEQY
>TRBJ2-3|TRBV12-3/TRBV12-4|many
ASIKLGAATDTQY
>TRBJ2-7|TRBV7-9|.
ASSPPPRQY
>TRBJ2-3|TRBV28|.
ASGSGQGEVDTQY
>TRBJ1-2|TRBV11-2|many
ASSGLANYGYT
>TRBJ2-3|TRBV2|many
ASSESTKQY
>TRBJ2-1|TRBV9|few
ASSPPSGRWGEQF
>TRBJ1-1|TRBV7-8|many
AVTGRETEAF
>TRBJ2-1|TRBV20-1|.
SARDMDRAYNEQF
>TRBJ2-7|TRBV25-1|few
ASSAPGQDSFEQY
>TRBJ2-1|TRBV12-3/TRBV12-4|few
ASSLPSGTGEQF
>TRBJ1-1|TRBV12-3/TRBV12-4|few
ASRKTGDTEAF
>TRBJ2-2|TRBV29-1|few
SGADLTSGGGTGELF
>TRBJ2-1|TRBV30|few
AWSVGGRGAYNEQF
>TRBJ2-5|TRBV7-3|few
ASSLTSGQGETQY
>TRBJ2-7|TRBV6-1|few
ASSGQGGQPSPYEQY
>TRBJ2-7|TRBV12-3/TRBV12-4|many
ASSFRQSDYEQY
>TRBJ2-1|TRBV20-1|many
SARGWRRSYNEQF
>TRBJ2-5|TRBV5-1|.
ASSFLAGELKTQY
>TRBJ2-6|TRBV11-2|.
ASSPPGGSGANVLT
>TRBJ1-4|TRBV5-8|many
ASSFSGTNEKLF
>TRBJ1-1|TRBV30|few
AWSAEMNTEAF
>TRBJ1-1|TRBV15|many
ATSIDRQGVNTEAF